This T cell receptor beta chain is drawn from a study of brain T cells in children with intractable seizures. Sequencing was performed with immunoSEQ multiplex PCR; in TCRdb, only in-frame clones are kept and a portion is missing. The sample yields fewer than 80,000 clones, around 96% seen once. Trimming took 1 base from V and 3 from J, leaving 6 bases between them. The CDR3 sequence is 13 residues long. The germline V gene encodes CDR1 SGHAT and CDR2 FQNNGV. Only cases whose brain tissue showed the highest T cell transcript signatures were sequenced. Remarks on this clone: Antigen: not known.

Findings and limits, study-wide: Patients' HCMV serostatus was unknown; virus specificity rests on CDR3 similarity alone. Clones missing pre-surgery may reflect undersampling of that blood sample.

V usage is TRBV11-2 and J usage is TRBJ1-2; D call uncertain. The clonotype was recovered from a boy under two years old with focal cortical dysplasia and intractable seizures. The sequencing here drew on peripheral blood, taken at surgery. CDR3 in amino acids: CASSLGTYYGYTF. The CDR3 nucleotides read TGTGCCAGCAGCTTAGGGACTTACTATGGCTACACCTTC.